These 24 T cell receptor beta chains were sequenced from one sample in a study of blood T cell repertoires in COVID-19. Sequencing used immunoSEQ multiplex PCR; TCRdb keeps in-frame clones, though not all of them. The sample has a few hundred thousand clones, about four fifths seen once. Sequencing input: peripheral blood. The receptors originated from a woman between 18 and 30 years old with acute or convalescent COVID-19.

The chain carries TRBV21-1 and TRBJ1-6. TRBV21-1 represents a pseudogene. There are 13 residues in the CDR3. CDR3 sequence: CASRGRDNSPLHF. The DNA for the CDR3 is TGTGCCAGCAGAGGGAGGGATAATTCACCCCTCCACTTT.

This chain uses TRBV4-3 with TRBJ2-1, with 11 bases aligning to TRBD2. The CDR3 runs to 17 residues. J lost 3 bases, V lost 4 bases, and 8 bases had no gene match. CDR1 LGHNA and CDR2 YSLEER come from the germline V gene. This CDR3 is CASSPRLAGSVYNEQFF. CDR3 nucleotides: TGCGCCAGCAGCCCGCGACTAGCGGGATCCGTCTACAATGAGCAGTTCTTC.

CDR3 protein: CASSQTSVLGELFF. The CDR3 nucleotides read TGTGCCAGCAGCCAAACTAGCGTTTTAGGGGAGCTGTTTTTT. This chain links TRBV6-5 with TRBJ2-2; 7 nucleotides match TRBD2. CDR1 is MNHEY and CDR2 is SVGAGI in the germline V gene. The CDR3 has 14 residues. J was trimmed by 8 bases and V by 6 bases; bases with no gene match: 9.

The chain has TRBV18 and TRBJ1-5; maybe TRBD1 (6 bases). V shed 6 bases and J shed 1 base, with 10 bases lying between them. Germline CDR1 and CDR2: KGHSH and LQKENI. The CDR3 is made up of 14 amino acids. The CDR3 DNA reads TGTGCCAGCTCTCAAGGGGGAAGCAATCAGCCCCAGCATTTT. Its protein product is CASSQGGSNQPQHF.

This chain connects TRBV7-3 to TRBJ2-1, with 10 bases fitting TRBD2. V lost 0 bases, J lost 8 bases, and 4 bases stayed unmatched. The germline gives CDR1 SGHTA, CDR2 FQGTGA. There are 15 residues in the CDR3. The CDR3 DNA is TGTGCCAGCAGCTTAACACTAGCGGGATATGATGAGCAGTTCTTC. Translated, it gives CASSLTLAGYDEQFF.

The CDR3 DNA reads TGTGCCAGCAGCTTCTTGGGGCTGGGTGAGCAGTACTTC. This codes for CASSFLGLGEQYF. The chain joins TRBV5-6 to TRBJ2-7; the D gene is possibly TRBD1 (5 bases). Germline V lookup: CDR1 SGHDT, CDR2 YYEEEE. The ends were cut back, 2 bases at V and 7 bases at J, with 13 bases in the middle. The CDR3 runs 13 residues.

The V and J genes are TRBV27 and TRBJ1-2; D is undetermined. Per germline, CDR1 MNHEY and CDR2 SMNVEV (reference sequence). The CDR3 consists of 14 residues. Trimming left V 2 bases short and J 4 bases short, with 11 bases between. This CDR3 is CASSLNSFSYGYTF. CDR3 nucleotides: TGTGCCAGCAGTTTAAACAGTTTTAGCTATGGCTACACCTTC.

The V call is TRBV10-2, the J call TRBJ2-3, with 9 bases that match TRBD2. The V and J ends lost 4 bases and 1 base, in that order; junction bases with no gene match: 3. Per the germline V gene, CDR1 is WSHSY and CDR2 is SAAADI. The CDR3 is made up of 15 amino acids. The CDR3 region is CASSVAGVRTDTQYF. The CDR3 DNA reads TGCGCCAGCAGTGTAGCGGGAGTCCGCACAGATACGCAGTATTTT.

The gene calls are TRBV3-1 (or the pseudogene TRBV3-2) and TRBJ2-5; 9 bases fit TRBD1. Per germline, CDR1 LGHDT and CDR2 YNNKEL (reference sequence). The CDR3 contains 15 residues. The ends lost 1 base at V and 5 bases at J; junction bases unmatched: 5. CDR3: CASSQGGGTGETQYF. In DNA form, the CDR3 reads TGTGCCAGCAGCCAAGGGGGCGGGACAGGGGAGACCCAGTACTTC.

The chain joins TRBV19 to TRBJ2-3; weak D call: TRBD1 (6 bases). The CDR3 sequence is 16 residues long. Per germline, CDR1 LNHDA and CDR2 SQIVND (reference sequence). The V end was cut by 5 bases, the J end by 0 bases, with 15 bases between. The CDR3 DNA sequence: TGTGCCAGTAGTCCAGACAGGACTCCTAGCACAGATACGCAGTATTTT. Translation: CASSPDRTPSTDTQYF. Looking up the rest from reference TRBV19 and TRBJ2-3 gives the full variable domain: DGGITQSPKYLFRKEGQNVTLSCEQNLNHDAMYWYRQDPGQGLRLIYYSQIVNDFQKGDIAEGYSVSREKKESFPLTVTSAQKNPTAFYLCASSPDRTPSTDTQYFGPGTRLTVL.

Regarding this clone: The same CDR3 arises from other DNA sequences in this sample as well. The chain links TRBV27 to TRBJ2-5, with 9 bases lining up with TRBD1. From germline, CDR1 is MNHEY and CDR2 SMNVEV (reference sequence). The length of the CDR3 is 13 residues. V lost 4 bases to trimming and J lost 5 bases; unmatched junction nucleotides: 2. DNA of the CDR3: TGTGCCAGCAGTTCCGGACAGGGGGAGACCCAGTACTTC. It translates to CASSSGQGETQYF.

The chain combines TRBV24-1 with TRBJ2-1, with 13 bases that match TRBD2. Germline V gene lookup returns CDR1 KGHDR and CDR2 SFDVKD. The CDR3 sequence is 18 residues long. With 4 bases clipped from V and 5 bases from J, the junction kept 10 bases outside the gene matches. In DNA, the CDR3 is TGTGCCACCAGTGAGGCGCCGGGACTAGCGGGACTACACAATGAGCAGTTCTTC. The encoded protein is CATSEAPGLAGLHNEQFF.

This chain uses TRBV5-4 with TRBJ2-1; 12 bases line up with TRBD2. Germline CDR1 is SGHNT and CDR2 is YYREEE (reference sequence). V dropped 4 bases and J dropped 8; count of bases not matched to a gene: 7. The CDR3 is 15 amino acids. The CDR3 nucleotides read TGTGCCAGCAGCCCTAGCGGGAGGGCCCCCGATGAGCAGTTCTTC. As protein: CASSPSGRAPDEQFF.

This clone has more than one count but fewer than ten. V and J are TRBV5-1 and TRBJ1-2; D gene uncertain. Germline V gene sequence: CDR1 SGHRS, CDR2 YFSETQ. The length of the CDR3 is 13 residues. V lost 0 bases, J lost 5 bases, and 8 bases lay in between. The CDR3 protein is CASSLEGEYGYTF. The CDR3 DNA sequence: TGCGCCAGCAGCTTGGAGGGAGAGTATGGCTACACCTTC. Looking up the rest from reference TRBV5-1 and TRBJ1-2 gives the full variable domain: KAGVTQTPRYLIKTRGQQVTLSCSPISGHRSVSWYQQTPGQGLQFLFEYFSETQRNKGNFPGRFSGRQFSNSRSEMNVSTLELGDSALYLCASSLEGEYGYTFGSGTRLTVV.

The chain is built from TRBV4-3 and TRBJ2-1; D may be TRBD2 (5 bases). V dropped 4 bases and J dropped 2 bases, with 12 bases sitting between them. CDR3 length equals 15 residues. CDR1 and CDR2 from the germline V gene are LGHNA and YSLEER. CDR3 coding DNA: TGCGCCAGCAGCCGCGGGCAGGCCACCTACAATGAGCAGTTCTTC. It specifies CASSRGQATYNEQFF.

DNA of the CDR3: TGTGCCAGCAGCCGGGGCTCTGGGGCCAACGTCCTGACTTTC. Translation gives CASSRGSGANVLTF. The chain recombines TRBV7-3 with TRBJ2-6, with D possibly being TRBD2 (5 bases). The V gene lost 5 bases and the J gene lost 0 bases, with 5 bases spanning the gap. The CDR3 covers 14 residues. CDR1 and CDR2 (germline): SGHTA, FQGTGA.

The V gene is TRBV30, the J gene TRBJ1-4, with 8 bases identical to TRBD1. V trimming: 0 bases; J trimming: 5 bases; junction bases outside the gene matches: 2. The length of the CDR3 is 14 residues. Per germline, CDR1 GTSNPN and CDR2 SVGIG (reference sequence). CDR3 protein: CAWSVQGVNEKLFF. In DNA, the CDR3 is TGTGCCTGGAGTGTACAGGGGGTCAATGAAAAACTGTTTTTT. Full variable domain (missing parts from reference TRBV30 and TRBJ1-4): SQTIHQWPATLVQPVGSPLSLECTVEGTSNPNLYWYRQAAGRGLQLLFYSVGIGQISSEVPQNLSASRPQDRQFILSSKKLLLSDSGFYLCAWSVQGVNEKLFFGSGTQLSVL.

The V and J genes are TRBV3-1 (or the pseudogene TRBV3-2) and TRBJ1-1; no reliable D call. Deletions cut 4 bases from V and 0 bases from J, with 12 bases between. There are 15 residues in the CDR3. From germline, CDR1 is LGHDT and CDR2 YNNKEL (reference sequence). This CDR3 is CASSRPGSLNTEAFF. The CDR3 DNA is TGTGCCAGCAGCCGGCCAGGAAGCTTGAACACTGAAGCTTTCTTT.

V gene TRBV3-1 (or the pseudogene TRBV3-2) combines with J gene TRBJ2-7; D is perhaps TRBD2 (5 bases). The CDR3 runs 16 residues. The germline V and J ends were trimmed by 4 bases and 4 bases, with 20 bases remaining between them. The V gene's germline CDR1 is LGHDT and CDR2 YNNKEL (reference sequence). The CDR3 DNA reads TGTGCCAGCAGCCTGTTTCCGGCCGCAAGAGGGTACGAGCAGTACTTC. Its translation is CASSLFPAARGYEQYF.

V is TRBV27 and J is TRBJ1-1; D call uncertain. Germline V gene lookup returns CDR1 MNHEY and CDR2 SMNVEV (reference sequence). The CDR3 contains 15 residues. Trimming removed 5 bases from V and 4 bases from J, with 17 bases in between. The CDR3 protein is CASSHARVVSTEAFF. The CDR3 DNA reads TGTGCCAGCAGTCACGCCCGGGTGGTAAGCACTGAAGCTTTCTTT.

This clone is a singleton in its sample. For the CDR3, the DNA is TGTGCCAGCAGTTACCCTCCCGGGGGGTACAATGAGCAGTTCTTC. This translates into CASSYPPGGYNEQFF. The V gene is TRBV6-2 or TRBV6-3, the J gene TRBJ2-1; 7 bases map to TRBD2. This CDR3 is built from 15 residues. Germline CDR1 and CDR2: MNHEY and SVGEGT. V lost 2 bases, J lost 4 bases, and 5 bases stayed unmatched.

This clone was picked up a small number of times. CDR3: CASSLWPGRGQGGELFF. In DNA, the CDR3 is TGTGCCAGCAGTCTGTGGCCGGGCAGGGGGCAGGGCGGGGAGCTGTTTTTT. The chain uses TRBV28 and TRBJ2-2; 8 positions match TRBD1. The CDR3 covers 17 residues. CDR1 is MDHEN and CDR2 is SYDVKM in the germline V gene. J lost 7 bases, V lost 5 bases, and 15 bases had no gene match.

The V and J genes are TRBV21-1 and TRBJ2-1; the table calls TRBD1, which could not be checked here. TRBV21-1 is a listed pseudogene. The CDR3 length is 16 residues. In DNA, the CDR3 is TGTGCCAGCAGCTCCAACATGGGGACAGGGGACAATGAGCAGTTCTTC. Translation gives CASSSNMGTGDNEQFF.

This chain links TRBV15 with TRBJ2-7; D perhaps matches TRBD1 (5 bases). The V end lost 1 base, the J end lost 1 base, and 11 bases lay between the germline ends. The CDR3 is 15 residues long. Germline CDR1 LNHNV, CDR2 YYDKDF (reference sequence). This chain's CDR3 is CATSRAQGISYEQYF. The CDR3 coding sequence is TGTGCCACCAGCAGAGCGCAGGGAATATCCTACGAGCAGTACTTC.